Sequencing of this TCR beta chain was carried out in a study of chronic HIV infection and antiretroviral therapy. This clonotype was found many times. TCRdb re-called the 5' RACE reads with MiXCR, one entry per CDR3 protein. The top ten clones hold under 3% of a sample with 30,000 or so distinct CDR3 sequences, around 9% of them seen once. Sequencing was done on a sample of peripheral blood. The TCR was taken from an adult who had HIV and had not received antiretroviral therapy, or was an uninfected healthy control (not recorded which).

As DNA, the CDR3 is TGTGCCAGCAGCTTAGGACTAGCGGGGGCCCAAGAGACCCAGTACTTC. Its translation is CASSLGLAGAQETQYF. The V call is TRBV7-8, the J call TRBJ2-5, with 12 bases that match TRBD2. This CDR3 is built from 16 residues. The germline CDR1 and CDR2 sequences are SGHVS and FQNEAQ. Trimming removed 1 base from V and 1 base from J; junction bases left unmatched: 1.